The rows below give T cell receptor beta chains drawn from one sample of a study of PD-1 blockade in classical Hodgkin lymphoma. Generated by immunoSEQ multiplex PCR, the TCRdb table keeps only in-frame clones and is missing some. Of approximately 28,000 clones detected, around 80% appear once; the ten largest clones hold approximately 0.52%. Sequences were derived from CD4+ T cells from blood, sampled before the fourth cycle of nivolumab. These receptors were taken from a human donor with classical Hodgkin lymphoma. CDR3s include the opening cysteine and the closing phenylalanine or tryptophan. The D gene is left open where the match is weak. Only part of the rows carry a size: once, few, many, or a class if the clone is expanded.

j_gene,v_gene,d_gene,abundance,CDR3aa,CDR3nt
TRBJ1-2,TRBV18,NA,NA,CASSPLLLQESFYGYTF,TGTGCCAGCTCACCACTGCTGTTACAGGAATCATTCTATGGCTACACCTTC
TRBJ2-3,TRBV10-3,TRBD1,NA,CAIRAQAGGGTDTQYF,TGTGCCATCAGAGCGCAAGCAGGGGGCGGAACAGATACGCAGTATTTT
TRBJ2-5,TRBV7-9,NA,NA,CASSLAGHGETQYF,TGTGCCAGCAGCTTAGCTGGACATGGGGAGACCCAGTACTTC
TRBJ2-7,TRBV28,NA,NA,CASSFFRDSSSYEQYF,TGTGCCAGCAGTTTCTTCCGGGACTCAAGCTCCTACGAGCAGTACTTC
TRBJ2-2,TRBV27,NA,NA,CASSLNGVFSGELFF,TGTGCCAGCAGTTTAAATGGGGTGTTCTCCGGGGAGCTGTTTTTT
TRBJ2-1,TRBV4-1,NA,few,CASSQGPGSYNEQFF,TGCGCCAGCAGCCAAGGGCCGGGGTCCTACAATGAGCAGTTCTTC
TRBJ1-2,TRBV6-1,NA,NA,CASSEISYGYTF,TGTGCCAGCAGTGAAATTTCCTATGGCTACACCTTC
TRBJ1-2,TRBV6-1,TRBD1,few,CASSAGQGYGYTF,TGTGCCAGCAGTGCAGGACAGGGCTATGGCTACACCTTC
TRBJ2-3,TRBV18,NA,NA,CASSYQTGDTQYF,TGTGCCAGCTCATACCAAACAGGGGATACGCAGTATTTT
TRBJ2-7,TRBV7-2,NA,NA,CASSLVAGAINEQYF,TGTGCCAGCAGCTTAGTCGCGGGGGCGATAAACGAGCAGTACTTC
TRBJ2-3,TRBV19,TRBD2,once,CASSKLGTSGGARIDTQYF,TGTGCCAGTAGTAAACTAGGGACTAGCGGGGGGGCGAGGATAGATACGCAGTATTTT
TRBJ2-1,TRBV4-2,NA,NA,CASSQELPTYNEQFF,TGTGCCAGCAGCCAGGAACTCCCCACCTACAATGAGCAGTTCTTC
TRBJ2-7,TRBV18,NA,NA,CASSPPTRVGEQYF,TGTGCCAGCTCACCACCGACCCGGGTTGGCGAGCAGTACTTC
TRBJ1-2,TRBV19,TRBD1,few,CASLLTGTGFGYTF,TGTGCCAGTCTCCTCACGGGGACAGGGTTTGGCTACACCTTC
TRBJ1-2,TRBV5-8,NA,NA,CASSLERWAALGYGYTF,TGTGCCAGCAGCTTGGAGAGGTGGGCAGCTCTGGGCTATGGCTACACCTTC
TRBJ1-6,TRBV6-5,NA,NA,CASSWGVGGADSPLHF,TGTGCCAGCAGTTGGGGGGTGGGGGGCGCTGATTCACCCCTCCACTTT
TRBJ2-4,TRBV15,TRBD1,NA,CATSRMGQGKNIQYF,TGTGCCACCAGCAGAATGGGACAGGGGAAAAACATTCAGTACTTC
TRBJ2-3,TRBV18,TRBD2,NA,CASSPPSSGGALTDTQYF,TGTGCCAGCTCACCACCTTCTAGCGGGGGGGCTCTCACAGATACGCAGTATTTT
TRBJ1-2,TRBV30,TRBD1,NA,CAWSAWDRGLRGYGYTF,TGTGCCTGGAGTGCTTGGGACAGGGGGTTGAGAGGCTATGGCTACACCTTC
TRBJ2-7,TRBV2,NA,NA,CASSEQVGSYEQYF,TGTGCCAGCAGTGAACAGGTCGGATCCTACGAGCAGTACTTC
TRBJ2-2,TRBV19,TRBD1,NA,CASSAAGQGANTGELFF,TGTGCCAGTAGTGCTGCGGGACAGGGGGCCAACACCGGGGAGCTGTTTTTT
TRBJ2-5,TRBV18,NA,few,CASSPQETQYF,TGTGCCAGCTCACCACAAGAGACCCAGTACTTC
TRBJ2-1,TRBV6-5,NA,few,CASSSVEADYNEQFF,TGTGCCAGCAGTTCAGTAGAGGCAGACTACAATGAGCAGTTCTTC
TRBJ2-1,TRBV5-6,NA,once,CASSPLGTLLSYNEQFF,TGTGCCAGCAGCCCACTCGGGACTTTGCTCTCCTACAATGAGCAGTTCTTC
TRBJ1-6,TRBV7-2,NA,NA,CASSPWGRSSYNSPLHF,TGTGCCAGCAGCCCTTGGGGGAGGAGCTCCTATAATTCACCCCTCCACTTT
TRBJ2-1,TRBV6-5,TRBD1,NA,CASRKGQLNYNEQFF,TGTGCCAGCAGGAAGGGACAGCTCAATTACAATGAGCAGTTCTTC
TRBJ2-3,TRBV6-5,NA,NA,CASSYTGPKDTQYF,TGTGCCAGCAGTTACACCGGGCCCAAAGATACGCAGTATTTT
TRBJ2-7,TRBV19,NA,few,CARERREGYEQYF,TGTGCCAGGGAGAGGAGGGAAGGGTACGAGCAGTACTTC